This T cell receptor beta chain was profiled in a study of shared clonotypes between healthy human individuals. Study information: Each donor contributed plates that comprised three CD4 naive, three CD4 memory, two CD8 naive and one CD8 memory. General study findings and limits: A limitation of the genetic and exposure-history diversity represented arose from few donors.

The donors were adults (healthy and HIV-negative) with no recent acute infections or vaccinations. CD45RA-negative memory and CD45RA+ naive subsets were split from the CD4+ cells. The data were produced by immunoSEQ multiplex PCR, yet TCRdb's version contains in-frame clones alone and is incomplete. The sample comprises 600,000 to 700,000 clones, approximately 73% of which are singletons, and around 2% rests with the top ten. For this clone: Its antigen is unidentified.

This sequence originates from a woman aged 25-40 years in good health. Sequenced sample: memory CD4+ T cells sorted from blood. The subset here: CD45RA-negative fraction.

The CDR3 reads CASHTAGADGYTF. The CDR3 DNA reads as TGTGCCAGCCATACAGCAGGGGCGGACGGCTACACCTTC. This rearrangement joins TRBV4-2 to TRBJ1-2, with TRBD1 as a possible D gene (6 bases). The V end was cut by 8 bases, the J end by 8 bases, with 18 bases between. The CDR3 totals 13 residues. CDR1 LGHNA and CDR2 YNFKEQ come from the germline V gene.